This T cell receptor (beta chain) stems from a study of tumor-infiltrating lymphocytes in primary liver carcinoma. Trimming shortened V by 0 bases and J by 2 bases, and 8 bases separated the two germline ends. The CDR3 is made up of 14 amino acids. CDR1 is SGHRS and CDR2 is YFSETQ in the germline V gene. Investigators took RNA and DNA out together from approximately 22-30 mg of unsorted bulk tissue. Starting material of 500 to 600 ng total RNA yielded TCR beta cDNA via a constant-region primer. Slightly modified ARM-PCR, run as three nested multiplex PCR rounds, produced the TCR beta libraries. TRBV1-TRBV30 forward primers and a C-beta reverse primer were used in the first two PCR rounds, which each ran for approximately 10 cycles. Each CDR3 protein is one row after TCRdb ran MiXCR on the multiplex PCR reads. The profile shows 90,000 to 100,000 distinct CDR3 sequences, 69% of them singletons.

Sequencing input: liver tumor tissue from sampling region 5. Indicated subset: tumor region T5, tumor centre. The V call is TRBV5-1, the J call TRBJ1-2; D uncertain. This TCR came from a woman between 55 and 75 years old with primary liver carcinoma and hepatitis B virus infection. This CDR3 reads CASSLDVGNYGYTF. The DNA for the CDR3 is TGCGCCAGCAGCTTGGATGTGGGAAACTATGGCTACACCTTC. Filled out from reference TRBV5-1 and TRBJ1-2, the complete variable domain reads KAGVTQTPRYLIKTRGQQVTLSCSPISGHRSVSWYQQTPGQGLQFLFEYFSETQRNKGNFPGRFSGRQFSNSRSEMNVSTLELGDSALYLCASSLDVGNYGYTFGSGTRLTVV.